A selection of T cell receptor beta chains follows, all from one sample in a study of T cell responses to AZD1222 COVID-19 vaccine. Assay: immunoSEQ multiplex PCR; the TCRdb copy retains only in-frame clones and omits some. The sample lists 150,000 or so clones; around nine tenths were seen once. Sequenced material: peripheral blood, taken on day 0 of AZD1222 vaccination. The receptors here all came from an adult in good health. Both conserved end residues are part of each CDR3. Each record gives: D gene, clone size, CDR3 length, V gene, J gene, CDR3 protein, CDR3 DNA. D genes are given only for firm matches. The size entry is marked missing in some rows and otherwise reads once, few, many or a size class.

.	.	14	TRBV11-1	TRBJ1-6	CASSLELRFSPLHF	TGTGCCAGCAGCTTAGAGTTGCGGTTTTCACCCCTCCACTTT
.	.	15	TRBV24-1	TRBJ1-2	CATSDSRRTNYGYTF	TGTGCCACCAGTGATAGCAGGAGGACTAACTATGGCTACACCTTC
TRBD1	.	14	TRBV27	TRBJ1-6	CASSLLDRRAPLHF	TGTGCCAGCAGTTTACTGGACAGGAGGGCCCCCCTCCACTTT
.	.	15	TRBV27	TRBJ2-2	CASSLFRGGTGELFF	TGTGCCAGCAGTTTATTCAGGGGCGGCACCGGGGAGCTGTTTTTT
TRBD1	once	14	TRBV27	TRBJ1-2	CASKLTGRGYGYTF	TGTGCCAGCAAATTGACAGGGAGGGGGTATGGCTACACCTTC
.	.	13	TRBV12-3/TRBV12-4	TRBJ2-5	CASSSAGGETQYF	TGTGCCAGCAGTTCAGCCGGTGGAGAGACCCAGTACTTC
.	.	13	TRBV18	TRBJ1-5	CASSQGGGQPQHF	TGTGCCAGCTCGCAAGGAGGGGGTCAGCCCCAGCATTTT
TRBD2	.	15	TRBV30	TRBJ2-1	CAWKIPGLVFNEQFF	TGTGCCTGGAAAATCCCGGGACTAGTATTCAATGAGCAGTTCTTC
.	.	15	TRBV29-1	TRBJ2-5	CSVEEGGRRGETQYF	TGCAGCGTTGAAGAGGGGGGTAGGAGAGGTGAGACCCAGTACTTC
.	.	12	TRBV30	TRBJ2-2	CAWSVRRAELFF	TGTGCCTGGAGTGTACGGCGAGCGGAGCTGTTTTTT
.	.	14	TRBV7-2	TRBJ2-3	CASSLGLHTDTQYF	TGTGCCAGCAGCTTGGGACTCCACACAGATACGCAGTATTTT
.	.	16	TRBV4-1	TRBJ1-1	CASSRDGQSMNTEAFF	TGCGCCAGCAGCCGAGACGGACAGTCCATGAACACTGAAGCTTTCTTT
TRBD1	.	14	TRBV11-2	TRBJ1-2	CASSLTRGPHGYTF	TGTGCCAGCAGCTTAACAAGGGGGCCCCATGGCTACACCTTC
.	.	12	TRBV2	TRBJ2-3	CASKEGTDTQYF	TGTGCCAGCAAAGAGGGCACAGATACGCAGTATTTT
.	.	13	TRBV19	TRBJ1-1	CASSIRGGTEAFF	TGTGCCAGTAGTATTCGGGGGGGCACTGAAGCTTTCTTT
TRBD2	.	17	TRBV3-1/TRBV3-2	TRBJ2-1	CASSQDGRTSGYNEQFF	TGTGCCAGCAGCCAAGATGGAAGGACTAGCGGATACAATGAGCAGTTCTTC
.	.	14	TRBV11-3	TRBJ2-2	CASRPFMNTGELFF	TGTGCCAGCAGACCTTTCATGAACACCGGGGAGCTGTTTTTT
.	.	15	TRBV7-2	TRBJ1-5	CASSFSRQGNQPQHF	TGTGCCAGCAGCTTCAGTCGGCAGGGCAATCAGCCCCAGCATTTT
.	.	13	TRBV27	TRBJ2-3	CASSLSGFRPQYF	TGTGCCAGCAGTTTATCGGGATTTCGGCCGCAGTATTTT
.	.	14	TRBV6-5	TRBJ2-7	CASSSRDLLYEQYF	TGTGCCAGCAGTTCCCGGGACCTACTTTACGAGCAGTACTTC
.	.	15	TRBV4-3	TRBJ2-1	CASSPDRPYYNEQFF	TGCGCCAGCAGCCCGGACAGACCCTACTACAATGAGCAGTTCTTC
.	.	12	TRBV27	TRBJ2-2	CASSLSTGELFF	TGTGCCAGCAGTTTATCCACCGGGGAGCTGTTTTTT
.	.	13	TRBV11-1	TRBJ2-2	CASSPRNTGELFF	TGTGCCAGCAGCCCTAGAAACACCGGGGAGCTGTTTTTT
.	.	15	TRBV3-1/TRBV3-2	TRBJ2-4	CASSQDVGAKNIQYF	TGTGCCAGCAGCCAAGATGTGGGAGCCAAAAACATTCAGTACTTC
.	.	15	TRBV2	TRBJ1-5	CASSGTLGSNQPQHF	TGTGCCAGCAGTGGAACTCTGGGGAGCAATCAGCCCCAGCATTTT
TRBD2	.	17	TRBV7-3	TRBJ2-3	CASSLLVGGGTTDTQYF	TGTGCCAGCAGCTTATTGGTGGGCGGGGGGACCACAGATACGCAGTATTTT
TRBD2	.	14	TRBV7-7	TRBJ2-5	CASSLGTTQETQYF	TGTGCTAGCAGCTTAGGGACTACCCAAGAGACCCAGTACTTC
TRBD1	.	14	TRBV5-4	TRBJ1-2	CASSLRQGDYGYTF	TGTGCCAGCAGCTTAAGACAGGGGGACTATGGCTACACCTTC
.	.	13	TRBV27	TRBJ2-7	CASSLSSLYEQYF	TGTGCCAGCAGTTTGTCTTCTTTGTACGAGCAGTACTTC
.	.	14	TRBV27	TRBJ2-4	CASSSFNVRNIQYF	TGTGCCAGCAGTTCCTTTAATGTACGGAACATTCAGTACTTC
.	.	14	TRBV28	TRBJ1-4	CASSLGGKEEKLFF	TGTGCCAGCAGTTTGGGGGGCAAGGAAGAAAAACTGTTTTTT
.	once	12	TRBV29-1	TRBJ1-2	CSVEGQGSGYTF	TGCAGCGTTGAGGGTCAGGGTAGTGGCTACACCTTC
.	.	15	TRBV5-4	TRBJ2-3	CASSYSKGSGDTQYF	TGTGCCAGCAGTTACTCAAAGGGGTCGGGTGATACGCAGTATTTT
TRBD2	.	17	TRBV13	TRBJ2-5	CASSLELAGGTQETQYF	TGTGCCAGCAGCTTAGAACTAGCGGGGGGAACCCAAGAGACCCAGTACTTC
.	.	14	TRBV6-5	TRBJ1-2	CASSSGQRGYGYTF	TGTGCCAGCAGTTCAGGTCAGAGGGGCTATGGCTACACCTTC
.	.	15	TRBV6-2/TRBV6-3	TRBJ1-2	CASSNTRFGGYGYTF	TGTGCCAGCAGTAACACTCGGTTCGGGGGTTATGGCTACACCTTC
.	.	15	TRBV9	TRBJ2-3	CASRLRGAITDTQYF	TGTGCCAGCAGGCTTCGGGGGGCGATCACAGATACGCAGTATTTT
.	.	15	TRBV28	TRBJ1-5	CAGSRDTNGNQPQHF	TGTGCCGGAAGCCGGGACACTAATGGGAATCAGCCCCAGCATTTT
TRBD1	.	15	TRBV13	TRBJ2-7	CASSSAGQGKDEQYF	TGTGCCAGCAGCTCAGCGGGACAGGGGAAGGACGAGCAGTACTTC
.	.	14	TRBV6-5	TRBJ1-1	CASSYSGGGTEAFF	TGTGCCAGCAGTTACTCGGGAGGAGGCACTGAAGCTTTCTTT
.	.	15	TRBV3-1/TRBV3-2	TRBJ2-3	CASSHRALGQDTQYF	TGTGCCAGCAGCCACCGGGCCCTAGGTCAAGATACGCAGTATTTT